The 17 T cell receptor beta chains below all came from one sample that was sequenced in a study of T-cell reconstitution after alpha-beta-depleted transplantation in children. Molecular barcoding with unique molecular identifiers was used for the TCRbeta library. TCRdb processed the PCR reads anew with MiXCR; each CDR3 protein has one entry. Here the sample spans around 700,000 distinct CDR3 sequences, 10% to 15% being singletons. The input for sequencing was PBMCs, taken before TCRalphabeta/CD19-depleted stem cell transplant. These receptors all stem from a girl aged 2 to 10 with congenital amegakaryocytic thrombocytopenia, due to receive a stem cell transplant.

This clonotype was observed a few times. CDR3 loop: CATSDQLLGSGSSDEQFF. In DNA, the CDR3 is TGTGCCACCAGTGACCAACTCCTGGGTAGCGGGAGTTCGGATGAGCAGTTCTTC. The chain carries TRBV24-1 and TRBJ2-1; 9 bases are shared with TRBD2. CDR1 and CDR2 from the germline V gene are KGHDR and SFDVKD. J was trimmed by 8 bases and V by 4 bases; bases with no gene match: 17. This CDR3 is built from 18 residues.

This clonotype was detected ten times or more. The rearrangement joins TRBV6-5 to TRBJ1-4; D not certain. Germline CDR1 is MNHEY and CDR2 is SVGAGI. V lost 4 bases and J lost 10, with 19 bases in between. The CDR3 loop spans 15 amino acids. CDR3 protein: CASSFSRAERVKLFF. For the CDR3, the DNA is TGTGCCAGCAGTTTTAGTAGGGCGGAGAGGGTAAAACTGTTTTTT.

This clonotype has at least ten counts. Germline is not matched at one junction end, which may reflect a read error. The CDR3 DNA reads TGTGCCAGCAGCTTAGCCAATGAGCAGTTCTTC. It translates to CASSLANEQFF. This sequence joins TRBV5-1 and TRBJ2-1; D uncertain. This CDR3 is built from 11 residues. Germline V gives CDR1 SGHRS, CDR2 YFSETQ.

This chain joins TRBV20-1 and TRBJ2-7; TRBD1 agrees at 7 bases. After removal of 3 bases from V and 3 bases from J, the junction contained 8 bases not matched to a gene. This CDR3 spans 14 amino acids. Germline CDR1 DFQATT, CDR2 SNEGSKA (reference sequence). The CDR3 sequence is CSARTDRTSYEQYF. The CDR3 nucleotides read TGCAGTGCTAGGACGGACAGGACCAGCTACGAGCAGTACTTC.

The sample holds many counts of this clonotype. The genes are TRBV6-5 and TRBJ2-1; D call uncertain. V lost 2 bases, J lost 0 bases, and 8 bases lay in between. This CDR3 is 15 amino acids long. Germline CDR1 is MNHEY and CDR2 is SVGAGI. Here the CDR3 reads CASSYKLSSYNEQFF. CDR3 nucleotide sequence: TGTGCCAGCAGTTACAAGTTAAGCTCCTACAATGAGCAGTTCTTC.

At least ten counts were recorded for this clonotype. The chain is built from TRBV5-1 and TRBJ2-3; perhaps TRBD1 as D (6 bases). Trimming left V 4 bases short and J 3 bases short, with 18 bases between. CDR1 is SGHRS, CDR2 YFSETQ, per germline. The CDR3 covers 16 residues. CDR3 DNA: TGCGCCAGCAGCGTAGTAACAGGGATAGGAACAGATACGCAGTATTTT. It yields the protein CASSVVTGIGTDTQYF.

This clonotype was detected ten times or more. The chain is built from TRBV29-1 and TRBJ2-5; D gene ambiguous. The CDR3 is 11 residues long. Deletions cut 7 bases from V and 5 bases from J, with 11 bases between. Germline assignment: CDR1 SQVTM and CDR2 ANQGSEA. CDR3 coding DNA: TGCAGCGGAGGAGATAGGGAGACCCAGTACTTC. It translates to CSGGDRETQYF.

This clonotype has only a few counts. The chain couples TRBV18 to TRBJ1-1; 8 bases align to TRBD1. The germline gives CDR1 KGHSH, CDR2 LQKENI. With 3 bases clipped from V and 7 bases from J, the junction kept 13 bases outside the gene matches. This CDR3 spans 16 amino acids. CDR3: CASSPITGTGRYEAFF. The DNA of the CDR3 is TGTGCCAGCTCACCCATTACCGGGACAGGCCGATATGAAGCTTTCTTT.

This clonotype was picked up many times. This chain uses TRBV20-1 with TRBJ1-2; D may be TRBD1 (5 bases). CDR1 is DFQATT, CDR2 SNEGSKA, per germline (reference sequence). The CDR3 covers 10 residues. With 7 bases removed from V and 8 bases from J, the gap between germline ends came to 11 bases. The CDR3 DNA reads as TGCAGTGGACGCAGGGACGGCTACACCTTC. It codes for CSGRRDGYTF.

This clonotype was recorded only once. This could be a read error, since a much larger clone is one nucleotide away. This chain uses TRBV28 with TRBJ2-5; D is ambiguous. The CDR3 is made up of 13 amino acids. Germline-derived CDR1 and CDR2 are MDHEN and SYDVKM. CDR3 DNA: TGTGCCAGCAGTTTAAATCAGGAAGAGACCCAGTCCTTC. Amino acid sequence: CASSLNQEETQSF. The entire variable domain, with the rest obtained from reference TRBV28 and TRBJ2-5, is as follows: DVKVTQSSRYLVKRTGEKVFLECVQDMDHENMFWYRQDPGLGLRLIYFSYDVKMKEKGDIPEGYSVSREKKERFSLILESASTNQTSMYLCASSLNQEETQSFGPGTRLLVL.

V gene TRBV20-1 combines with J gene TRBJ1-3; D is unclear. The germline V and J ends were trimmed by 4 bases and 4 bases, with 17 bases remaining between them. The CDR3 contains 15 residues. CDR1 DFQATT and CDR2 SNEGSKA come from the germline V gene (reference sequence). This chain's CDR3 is CSATPAAYTGNTIYF. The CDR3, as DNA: TGCAGTGCTACCCCGGCAGCTTACACAGGAAACACCATATATTTT.

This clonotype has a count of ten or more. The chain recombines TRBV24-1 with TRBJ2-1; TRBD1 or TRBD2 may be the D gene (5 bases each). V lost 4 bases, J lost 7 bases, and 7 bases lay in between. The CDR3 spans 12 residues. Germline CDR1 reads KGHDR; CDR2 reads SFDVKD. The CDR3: CATSEGVNEQFF. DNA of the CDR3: TGTGCCACCAGTGAGGGGGTGAATGAGCAGTTCTTC.

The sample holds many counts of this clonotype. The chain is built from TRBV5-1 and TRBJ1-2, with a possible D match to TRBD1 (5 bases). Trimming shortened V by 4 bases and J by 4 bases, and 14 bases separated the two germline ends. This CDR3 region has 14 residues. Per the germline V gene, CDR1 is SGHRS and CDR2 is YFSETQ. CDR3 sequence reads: CASSRGEDTYGYTF. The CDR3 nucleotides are TGCGCCAGCAGCCGAGGGGAAGATACCTATGGCTACACCTTC.

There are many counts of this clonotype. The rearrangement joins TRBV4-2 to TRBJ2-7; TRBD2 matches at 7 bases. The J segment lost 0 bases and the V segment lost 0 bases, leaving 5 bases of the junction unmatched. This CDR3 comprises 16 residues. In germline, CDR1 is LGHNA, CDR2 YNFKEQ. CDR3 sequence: CASSQEVAGDSYEQYF. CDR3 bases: TGTGCCAGCAGCCAAGAGGTCGCGGGGGACTCCTACGAGCAGTACTTC.

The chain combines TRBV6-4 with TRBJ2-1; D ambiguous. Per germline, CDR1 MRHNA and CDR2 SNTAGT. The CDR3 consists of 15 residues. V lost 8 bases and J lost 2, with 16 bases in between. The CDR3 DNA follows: TGTGCCAGCGGTGCCCGTCACAGCACCTACAATGAGCAGTTCTTC. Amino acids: CASGARHSTYNEQFF.

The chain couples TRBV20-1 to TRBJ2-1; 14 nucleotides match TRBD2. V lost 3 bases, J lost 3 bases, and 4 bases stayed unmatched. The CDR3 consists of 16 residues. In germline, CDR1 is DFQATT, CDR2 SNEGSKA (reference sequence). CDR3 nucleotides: TGCAGTGCTAGTACGACTAGCGGGAGGGTCTACAATGAGCAGTTCTTC. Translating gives CSASTTSGRVYNEQFF.

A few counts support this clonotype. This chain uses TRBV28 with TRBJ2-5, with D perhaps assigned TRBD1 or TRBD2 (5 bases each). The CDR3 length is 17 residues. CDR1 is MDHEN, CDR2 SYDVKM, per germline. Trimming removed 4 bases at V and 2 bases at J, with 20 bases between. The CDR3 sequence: CASSSAVAGAAQETQYF. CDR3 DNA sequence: TGTGCCAGCAGTTCAGCCGTCGCCGGGGCAGCTCAAGAGACCCAGTACTTC.